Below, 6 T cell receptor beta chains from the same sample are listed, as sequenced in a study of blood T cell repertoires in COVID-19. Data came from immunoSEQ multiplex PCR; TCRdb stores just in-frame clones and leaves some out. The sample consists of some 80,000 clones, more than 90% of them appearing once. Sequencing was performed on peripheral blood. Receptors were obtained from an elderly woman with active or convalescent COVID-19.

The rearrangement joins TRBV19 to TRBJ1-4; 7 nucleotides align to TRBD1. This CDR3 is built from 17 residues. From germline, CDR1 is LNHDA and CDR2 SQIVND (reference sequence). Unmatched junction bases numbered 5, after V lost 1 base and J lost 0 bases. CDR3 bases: TGTGCCAGTAGTATAGCGACAGGGAGATCAACTAATGAAAAACTGTTTTTT. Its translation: CASSIATGRSTNEKLFF.

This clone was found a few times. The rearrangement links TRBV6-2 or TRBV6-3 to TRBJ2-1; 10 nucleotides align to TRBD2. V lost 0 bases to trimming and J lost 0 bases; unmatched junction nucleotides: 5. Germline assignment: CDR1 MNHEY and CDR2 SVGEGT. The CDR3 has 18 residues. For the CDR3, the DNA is TGTGCCAGCAGTTACTCTTCTAGCGGGAGATACTCCTACAATGAGCAGTTCTTC. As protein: CASSYSSSGRYSYNEQFF.

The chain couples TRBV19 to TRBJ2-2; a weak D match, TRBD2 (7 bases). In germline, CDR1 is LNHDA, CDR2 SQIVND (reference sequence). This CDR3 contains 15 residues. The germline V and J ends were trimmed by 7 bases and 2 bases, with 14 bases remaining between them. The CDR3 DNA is TGTGCCAGTACCCGCGGGGGCGTTAACACCGGGGAGCTGTTTTTT. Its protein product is CASTRGGVNTGELFF.

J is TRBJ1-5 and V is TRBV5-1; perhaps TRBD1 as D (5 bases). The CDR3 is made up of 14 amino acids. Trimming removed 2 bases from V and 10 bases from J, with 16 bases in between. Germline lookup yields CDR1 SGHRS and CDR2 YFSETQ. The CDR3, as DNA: TGCGCCAGCAGCTTAGACAGTGGCTTTGGACCCCAGCATTTT. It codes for CASSLDSGFGPQHF. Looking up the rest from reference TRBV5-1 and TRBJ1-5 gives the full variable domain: KAGVTQTPRYLIKTRGQQVTLSCSPISGHRSVSWYQQTPGQGLQFLFEYFSETQRNKGNFPGRFSGRQFSNSRSEMNVSTLELGDSALYLCASSLDSGFGPQHFGDGTRLSIL.

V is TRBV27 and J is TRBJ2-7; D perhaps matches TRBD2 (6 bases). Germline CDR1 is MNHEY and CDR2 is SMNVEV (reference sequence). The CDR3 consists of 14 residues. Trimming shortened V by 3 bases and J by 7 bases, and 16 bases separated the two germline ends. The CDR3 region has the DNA TGTGCCAGCAGTTTTGGAGGGACGCGGGGAGAGCAGTACTTC. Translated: CASSFGGTRGEQYF.

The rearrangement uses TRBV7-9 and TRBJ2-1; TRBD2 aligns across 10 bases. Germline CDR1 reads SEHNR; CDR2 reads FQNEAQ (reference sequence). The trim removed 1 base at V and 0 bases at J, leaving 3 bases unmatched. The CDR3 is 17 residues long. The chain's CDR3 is CASSLGASGSSYNEQFF. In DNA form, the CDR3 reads TGTGCCAGCAGCTTAGGTGCTAGCGGGAGCTCCTACAATGAGCAGTTCTTC.